Following are 26 T cell receptor beta chains from one sample sequenced in a study of early T cells in non-severe SARS-CoV-2 infection. MiXCR was run by TCRdb on the 5' RACE reads, yielding one entry per CDR3 protein. The table records about 42,000 distinct CDR3 sequences, 7% to 7.5% of them present only once. The specimen sequenced was whole blood. These receptors came from an adult who was a healthcare worker with PCR-confirmed SARS-CoV-2 infection or an uninfected control (not recorded which).

This clonotype was observed many times. This sequence joins TRBV2 and TRBJ2-7, with D possibly being TRBD1 or TRBD2 (5 bases each). There are 15 residues in the CDR3. V gave up 6 bases and J gave up 7 bases, with 22 bases separating them. The V gene's germline CDR1 is SNHLY and CDR2 FYNNEI. In DNA form, the CDR3 reads TGTGCCAGCAGATACCCCGGGACGCGTTCTGGGGAGCAGTACTTC. It specifies CASRYPGTRSGEQYF.

The V and J genes are TRBV28 and TRBJ2-2; tentative D call: TRBD1 (6 bases). The CDR3 extends over 14 amino acids. V was trimmed by 5 bases and J by 5 bases, leaving 12 bases between them. CDR1 is MDHEN and CDR2 is SYDVKM in the germline V gene. CDR3 in DNA: TGTGCCAGCAGTCCAAGGACAGCAACCGGGGAGCTGTTTTTT. It translates to CASSPRTATGELFF.

Only a few counts were recorded for this clonotype. J is TRBJ1-1 and V is TRBV7-9, with D maybe TRBD1 (5 bases). This CDR3 is 13 amino acids long. Germline loops: CDR1 SEHNR, CDR2 FQNEAQ (reference sequence). Trimming cost V 0 bases and J 5 bases, with 7 bases left between them. The CDR3 here is CASSLARETEAFF. The CDR3 coding sequence is TGTGCCAGCAGCTTAGCCAGGGAGACTGAAGCTTTCTTT.

This clonotype was seen many times. The rearrangement uses TRBV20-1 and TRBJ1-5, with unresolved D. The CDR3 is 14 residues long. CDR1 is DFQATT, CDR2 SNEGSKA, per germline (reference sequence). Trimming left V 1 base short and J 6 bases short, with 13 bases between. CDR3 sequence reads: CSARAGVGGQPQHF. CDR3 coding DNA: TGCAGTGCTAGAGCAGGAGTGGGCGGTCAGCCCCAGCATTTT.

This clonotype appeared many times. The genes are TRBV20-1 and TRBJ2-7; D unclear. The CDR3 contains 13 residues. The germline gives CDR1 DFQATT, CDR2 SNEGSKA (reference sequence). The germline V and J ends were trimmed by 4 bases and 6 bases, with 16 bases remaining between them. Here the CDR3 DNA reads TGCAGTGCTAAAGAAGCATCTGATCGCGAGCAGTACTTC. Its protein product is CSAKEASDREQYF.

There are many counts of this clonotype. This chain joins TRBV7-2 and TRBJ1-1; 7 bases map to TRBD1. The CDR3 has 16 amino acids. With V trimmed by 4 bases and J by 0 bases, 8 bases remained unmatched. The germline CDR1 and CDR2 sequences are SGHTA and FQGNSA. The CDR3, as DNA: TGTGCCAGCAGCTGGGTGACAGGGCCGGTGAACACTGAAGCTTTCTTT. This sequence encodes CASSWVTGPVNTEAFF.

This clonotype has ten or more counts. This chain connects TRBV12-3 or TRBV12-4 to TRBJ1-1; D may be TRBD1 (6 bases). The CDR3 length is 13 residues. V lost 4 bases and J 1 base, leaving 7 bases between the germline ends. The DNA for the CDR3 is TGTGCCAGCAGTTCACAGGGGAACACTGAAGCTTTCTTT. It translates to CASSSQGNTEAFF.

This clonotype has a handful of counts. The chain combines TRBV12-3 or TRBV12-4 with TRBJ1-5, with 7 bases lining up with TRBD1. Unmatched junction bases numbered 8, after V lost 3 bases and J lost 3 bases. CDR3 length: 16 amino acids. CDR3 nucleotides: TGTGCCAGCAGTTTCGAGACAGGGCTCGACAATCAGCCCCAGCATTTT. As protein: CASSFETGLDNQPQHF.

This clonotype was detected ten times or more. The rearrangement joins TRBV7-6 to TRBJ2-7; either TRBD1 or TRBD2 may supply D (5 bases each). Trimming removed 3 bases from V and 3 bases from J, with 12 bases in between. CDR3 length equals 14 residues. Germline V lookup: CDR1 SGHVS, CDR2 FNYEAQ. For the CDR3, the DNA is TGTGCCAGCAGCTTGAATCCAGGGAGCTACGAGCAGTACTTC. Residues: CASSLNPGSYEQYF.

The gene calls are TRBV29-1 and TRBJ1-2; 7 bases are shared with TRBD1. The germline CDR1 and CDR2 sequences are SQVTM and ANQGSEA. This CDR3 is built from 13 residues. Trimming removed 4 bases from V and 6 bases from J; junction bases left unmatched: 8. The chain's CDR3 is CSVGPQGRDGYTF. CDR3 bases: TGCAGCGTTGGCCCACAGGGGAGGGATGGCTACACCTTC.

This clonotype has a handful of counts. The chain recombines TRBV12-3 or TRBV12-4 with TRBJ1-6; D may be TRBD1 (6 bases). Trimming removed 6 bases from V and 5 bases from J, with 11 bases in between. CDR3 size: 14 residues. For the CDR3, the DNA is TGTGCCAGCAGGCCCCCAGGGGATAATTCACCCCTCCACTTT. This gives the protein CASRPPGDNSPLHF.

The chain links TRBV3-1 to TRBJ2-4; possibly TRBD1 for D (5 bases). The CDR3 contains 13 residues. Germline V CDR1 and CDR2: LGHDT, YNNKEL (reference sequence). V was clipped by 1 base and J by 8 bases, with 9 bases between them. The CDR3 loop is CASSQGRVDIQYF. The CDR3, as DNA: TGTGCCAGCAGCCAAGGCAGGGTCGACATTCAGTACTTC.

This clonotype was picked up a small number of times. This chain uses TRBV14 with TRBJ2-7, with a tentative D call TRBD2 (6 bases). Germline CDR1 reads SGHDN; CDR2 reads FVKESK. V was clipped by 1 base and J by 3 bases, with 13 bases between them. The CDR3 runs to 15 residues. The CDR3: CASSQGGLPNYEQYF. DNA of the CDR3: TGTGCCAGCAGCCAAGGGGGACTCCCGAACTACGAGCAGTACTTC. Full variable domain (outside the CDR3, taken from reference TRBV14 and TRBJ2-7): EAGVTQFPSHSVIEKGQTVTLRCDPISGHDNLYWYRRVMGKEIKFLLHFVKESKQDESGMPNNRFLAERTGGTYSTLKVQPAELEDSGVYFCASSQGGLPNYEQYFGPGTRLTVT.

This clonotype occurred many times. This chain uses TRBV6-6 with TRBJ2-3; the match to TRBD2 covers 14 bases. Germline lookup yields CDR1 MNHNY and CDR2 SVGAGI (reference sequence). The CDR3 has 19 amino acids. The ends lost 2 bases at V and 3 bases at J; junction bases unmatched: 10. The CDR3 reads CASSYTGLAGDSPTDTQYF. CDR3 in DNA: TGTGCCAGCAGTTACACGGGACTAGCGGGGGACAGCCCGACAGATACGCAGTATTTT.

This chain links TRBV6-1 with TRBJ2-1; D is possibly TRBD1 (5 bases). The CDR3 spans 14 residues. V lost 5 bases and J lost 6, with 14 bases in between. Looked up from germline, CDR1 is MNHNS and CDR2 is SASEGT. The CDR3 reads CASSPNRHLNEQFF. CDR3 coding DNA: TGTGCCAGCAGTCCCAACAGGCACCTCAATGAGCAGTTCTTC.

The chain couples TRBV9 to TRBJ2-5; TRBD2 might be the D (5 bases). Germline loops: CDR1 SGDLS, CDR2 YYNGEE. The CDR3 has 14 amino acids. Trimming stripped 4 bases from V and 5 bases from J, with 15 bases between. CDR3 loop: CASSPTGLAETQYF. CDR3 coding DNA: TGTGCCAGCAGCCCCACCGGACTGGCGGAGACCCAGTACTTC.

This clonotype was seen only a few times. This chain connects TRBV4-3 to TRBJ1-3, with D uncertain. The V gene's germline CDR1 is LGHNA and CDR2 YSLEER. The V end was cut by 0 bases, the J end by 2 bases, with 5 bases between. The CDR3 has 14 amino acids. CDR3 nucleotide sequence: TGCGCCAGCAGCCAAGAACTCCCTGGAAACACCATATATTTT. It encodes CASSQELPGNTIYF.

This clonotype showed up many times. V is TRBV5-1 and J is TRBJ1-2; D gene ambiguous. CDR3 length: 14 residues. The germline V gene has CDR1 SGHRS and CDR2 YFSETQ. Trimming cost V 0 bases and J 2 bases, with 8 bases left between them. CDR3 amino acids: CASSLAGTNYGYTF. The CDR3 DNA reads TGCGCCAGCAGCTTGGCGGGAACAAACTATGGCTACACCTTC.

This clonotype has at least ten counts. The V and J genes are TRBV30 and TRBJ1-3; no firm D call. Looked up from germline, CDR1 is GTSNPN and CDR2 is SVGIG (reference sequence). The V end lost 2 bases, the J end lost 3 bases, and 11 bases lay between the germline ends. The CDR3 contains 14 residues. CDR3 bases: TGTGCCTGGAGTAAGAGTTCGGGTGGAAACACCATATATTTT. Translation gives CAWSKSSGGNTIYF.

This clonotype has a count of ten or more. The CDR3 DNA reads as TGCAGCGTGGATCACTATGGCTACACCTTC. Translation: CSVDHYGYTF. The V gene is TRBV29-1, the J gene TRBJ1-2; D uncertain. Trimming took 6 bases from V and 3 from J, leaving 5 bases between them. Looked up from germline, CDR1 is SQVTM and CDR2 is ANQGSEA. The length of the CDR3 is 10 residues.

Only a few counts were recorded for this clonotype. The chain carries TRBV2 and TRBJ1-5; tentatively, D is TRBD1 (6 bases). Trimming pared 5 bases from V and 2 bases from J, leaving 16 bases between. Germline V CDR1 and CDR2: SNHLY, FYNNEI. CDR3 size: 16 residues. The CDR3 here is CASSPGDGFGNQPQHF. The CDR3 region has the DNA TGTGCCAGCAGTCCAGGGGATGGGTTCGGCAATCAGCCCCAGCATTTT.

This clonotype was counted ten times or more. The J gene is TRBJ1-4, the V gene TRBV6-6; D is undetermined. This CDR3 is 14 amino acids long. The germline V gene encodes CDR1 MNHNY and CDR2 SVGAGI (reference sequence). V was trimmed by 6 bases and J by 7 bases, leaving 15 bases between them. CDR3 in DNA: TGTGCCAGCAGCGCTACGATCAGTAGTGAAAAACTGTTTTTT. Translating it yields CASSATISSEKLFF.

This clonotype occurred many times. The chain recombines TRBV25-1 with TRBJ1-3; D unclear. The length of the CDR3 is 15 residues. Germline CDR1 is MGHDK and CDR2 is SYGVNS. The V gene lost 4 bases and the J gene lost 0 bases, with 10 bases spanning the gap. The CDR3 coding sequence is TGTGCCAGCAGTGTTTTGGGGAGCTCTGGAAACACCATATATTTT. Its translation: CASSVLGSSGNTIYF.

The table lists this clonotype with many counts. The gene calls are TRBV12-3 or TRBV12-4 and TRBJ1-1; TRBD1 aligns across 7 bases. The CDR3 extends over 14 amino acids. The J segment lost 9 bases and the V segment lost 7 bases, leaving 14 bases of the junction unmatched. The CDR3 DNA sequence: TGTGCCAGCACTATTCGGGGAGGGGGCAGGCAAGCTTTCTTT. Translation gives CASTIRGGGRQAFF.

The table lists this clonotype with a few counts. The chain joins TRBV5-1 to TRBJ2-7, with no clear D. Trimming removed 0 bases at V and 7 bases at J, with 11 bases between. Germline CDR1 is SGHRS and CDR2 is YFSETQ. The CDR3 length is 13 residues. The CDR3 DNA is TGCGCCAGCAGCTTGGCCGATGGGAATGAGCAGTACTTC. Translation gives CASSLADGNEQYF.

This clonotype was counted ten times or more. This rearrangement joins TRBV7-2 to TRBJ2-5, with 7 bases lining up with TRBD1. The CDR3 totals 20 residues. The J segment lost 9 bases and the V segment lost 0 bases, leaving 25 bases of the junction unmatched. Germline-derived CDR1 and CDR2 are SGHTA and FQGNSA. This chain's CDR3 is CASSLAGTPASGQPKVAQYF. The CDR3 coding sequence is TGTGCCAGCAGCTTAGCCGGGACACCGGCCTCGGGACAGCCTAAGGTGGCCCAGTACTTC.